This T cell receptor beta chain originates from a study of metastatic and nonmetastatic thyroid tumors. Study context: Repertoire comparisons spanned blood and tumor or nodule tissue from malignant and benign thyroid patients.

Germline-derived CDR1 and CDR2 are KGHSH and LQKENI. The CDR3 length is 14 residues. The ends were cut back, 6 bases at V and 4 bases at J, with 13 bases in the middle. Whole-study findings and limits: When malignant thyroid tumors were compared with benign nodules, TCR beta diversity was reportedly significantly higher in the malignant tumors. This held in both blood and tumor samples.

As processed by the authors: Clinicopathological groups of papillary thyroid cancer showed CDR3 differences that were used to build a distant-metastasis classifier. TCRdb re-called clones from the PCR reads using MiXCR. These V and J calls derive from TCRdb rather than the authors' analysis. Of over 4,500 clones in the sample, 33% were seen once. This clone counts as medium-sized. Antigen: not known. Every patient underwent thyroid surgery untreated. This TCR derives from a female donor with papillary thyroid cancer or a benign thyroid nodule (not recorded which). Some clones in this sample may be carry-over from other donors' samples. The chain uses TRBV18 and TRBJ2-1; no reliable D call. The sample was adjacent normal tissue. Here the CDR3 DNA reads TGTGCCAGCTCTTATACCGGTTATTACAATGAGCAGTTCTTC. This codes for CASSYTGYYNEQFF. The variable domain in full, with the rest retrieved from reference TRBV18 and TRBJ2-1, is NAGVMQNPRHLVRRRGQEARLRCSPMKGHSHVYWYRQLPEEGLKFMVYLQKENIIDESGMPKERFSAEFPKEGPSILRIQQVVRGDSAAYFCASSYTGYYNEQFFGPGTRLTVL.